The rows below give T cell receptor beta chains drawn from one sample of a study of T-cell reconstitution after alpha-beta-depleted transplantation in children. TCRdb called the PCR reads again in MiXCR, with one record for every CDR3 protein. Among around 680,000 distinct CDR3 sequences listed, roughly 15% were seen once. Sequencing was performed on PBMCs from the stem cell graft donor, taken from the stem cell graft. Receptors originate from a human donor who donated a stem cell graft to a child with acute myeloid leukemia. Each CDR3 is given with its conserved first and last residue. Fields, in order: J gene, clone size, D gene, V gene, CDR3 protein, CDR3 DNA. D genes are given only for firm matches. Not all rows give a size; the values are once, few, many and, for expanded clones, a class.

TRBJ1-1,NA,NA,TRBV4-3,CASSQDHFGRGDTEAFF,TGCGCCAGCAGCCAAGATCATTTCGGGCGCGGGGACACTGAAGCTTTCTTT
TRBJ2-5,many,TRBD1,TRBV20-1,CSARAPLDRDPPETQYF,TGCAGTGCTAGAGCCCCTCTCGACAGGGATCCCCCAGAGACCCAGTACTTC
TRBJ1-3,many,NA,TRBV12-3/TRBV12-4,CASTKGPSGNTIYF,TGTGCCAGCACCAAGGGCCCCTCTGGAAACACCATATATTTT
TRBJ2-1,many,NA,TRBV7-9,CASSSTGGRDNEQFF,TGTGCCAGCAGCTCGACGGGGGGCCGGGACAATGAGCAGTTCTTC
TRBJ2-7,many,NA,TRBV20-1,CSARGRPSYEQYF,TGCAGTGCTAGAGGGCGGCCCTCCTACGAGCAGTACTTC
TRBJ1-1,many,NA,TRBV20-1,CSATFGGLTNEAFF,TGCAGTGCCACCTTCGGGGGGCTTACGAATGAAGCTTTCTTT
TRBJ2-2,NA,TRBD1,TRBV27,CASSLRTGGPPTNTGELFF,TGTGCCAGCAGTCTTCGGACAGGGGGGCCCCCTACGAACACCGGGGAGCTGTTTTTT
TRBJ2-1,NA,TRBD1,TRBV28,CASSLDRGQAGEQFF,TGTGCCAGCAGTTTGGACAGGGGACAGGCCGGTGAGCAGTTCTTC
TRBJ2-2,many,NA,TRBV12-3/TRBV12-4,CASRRRGANTGELFF,TGTGCCAGCAGGAGGAGGGGGGCGAACACCGGGGAGCTGTTTTTT
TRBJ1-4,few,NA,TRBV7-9,CASRPRTNEKLFF,TGTGCCAGCAGGCCCCGAACTAATGAAAAACTGTTTTTT
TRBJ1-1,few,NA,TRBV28,CASSSGVFEAFF,TGTGCCAGCAGCAGTGGGGTATTTGAAGCTTTCTTT
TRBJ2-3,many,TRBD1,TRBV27,CASIPGQGTTDTQYF,TGTGCCAGCATTCCGGGACAGGGGACGACAGATACGCAGTATTTT
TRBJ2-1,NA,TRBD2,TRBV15,CATSTRLAGANNEQFF,TGTGCCACCAGCACCAGACTAGCGGGGGCCAACAATGAGCAGTTCTTC
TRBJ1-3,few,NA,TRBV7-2,CASSPRRDTSGNTIYF,TGTGCCAGCAGCCCACGCCGGGACACCTCTGGAAACACCATATATTTT
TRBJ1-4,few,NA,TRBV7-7,CASSTGQPNEKLFF,TGTGCCAGCAGCACCGGACAGCCCAATGAAAAACTGTTTTTT
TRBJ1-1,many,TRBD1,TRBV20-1,CSARAPGQGNTEAFF,TGCAGTGCTAGAGCTCCGGGACAGGGTAACACTGAAGCTTTCTTT
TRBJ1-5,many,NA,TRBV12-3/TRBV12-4,CASSFRGRNSNQPQHF,TGTGCCAGCAGTTTCAGGGGACGGAATAGCAATCAGCCCCAGCATTTT
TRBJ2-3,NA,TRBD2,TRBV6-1,CASSRGSGGGADTQYF,TGTGCCAGCTCACGAGGGAGCGGGGGGGGGGCAGATACGCAGTATTTT
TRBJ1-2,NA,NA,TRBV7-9,CASSFSGDGYTF,TGTGCCAGCAGCTTCTCGGGCGATGGCTACACCTTC
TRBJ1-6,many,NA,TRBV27,CASSASRILDSPLHF,TGTGCCAGCAGTGCCTCTCGGATTCTTGATTCACCCCTCCACTTT
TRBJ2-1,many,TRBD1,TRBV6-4,CASSLQGEQNYNEQFF,TGTGCCAGCAGTTTGCAGGGGGAACAAAACTACAATGAGCAGTTCTTC
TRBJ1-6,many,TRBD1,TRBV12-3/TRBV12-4,CASTVQGALNSPLHF,TGTGCCAGCACCGTACAGGGGGCGCTTAATTCACCCCTCCACTTT
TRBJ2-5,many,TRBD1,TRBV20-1,CSATGQAFQETQYF,TGCAGTGCTACCGGACAGGCATTCCAAGAGACCCAGTACTTC
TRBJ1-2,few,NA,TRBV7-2,CASSLGLTLNYGYTF,TGTGCCAGCAGCTTAGGCCTTACTCTCAACTATGGCTACACCTTC
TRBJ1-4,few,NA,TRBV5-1,CASRDTRVVSEKLFF,TGCGCCAGCAGGGATACAAGGGTTGTCAGTGAAAAACTGTTTTTT
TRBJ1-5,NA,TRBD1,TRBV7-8,CASSTGQDYQPQHF,TGTGCCAGCAGTACAGGACAGGACTACCAGCCCCAGCATTTT
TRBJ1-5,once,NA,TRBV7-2,CASSLAPGLSNQPQHF,TGTGCCAGCAGCTTAGCCCCGGGTCTATCCAATCAGCCCCAGCATTTT
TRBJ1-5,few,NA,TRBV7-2,CASSNWGDKGQPQHF,TGTGCCAGCAGTAACTGGGGGGACAAGGGGCAGCCCCAGCATTTT
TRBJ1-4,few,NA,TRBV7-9,CASSLGVEWEKLFF,TGTGCCAGCAGCTTAGGAGTTGAGTGGGAAAAACTGTTTTTT
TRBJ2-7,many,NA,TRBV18,CASSPVAGTYEQYF,TGTGCCAGCTCACCCGTGGCAGGGACCTACGAGCAGTACTTC